This T cell receptor beta chain is drawn from a study of blood T cell repertoires in COVID-19. Study context: Some COVID-19 samples were acute and others convalescent; all came from the United States, Italy and Spain.

This CDR3 has 11 amino acids. V lost 4 bases to trimming and J lost 7 bases, with 5 bases between them. Germline values: CDR1 SGDLS, CDR2 YYNGEE. This table comes from immunoSEQ multiplex PCR, and its TCRdb copy is limited to in-frame clones, with some not included. The table has 200,000 to 250,000 clones, more than 65% seen once. The specimen sequenced was peripheral blood. This chain links TRBV9 with TRBJ2-2; no reliable D call. The sequence was obtained from an elderly woman with acute or convalescent COVID-19. CDR3 nucleotide sequence: TGTGCCAGCAGCTCCCGCGGGGAGCTGTTTTTT. It translates to CASSSRGELFF.